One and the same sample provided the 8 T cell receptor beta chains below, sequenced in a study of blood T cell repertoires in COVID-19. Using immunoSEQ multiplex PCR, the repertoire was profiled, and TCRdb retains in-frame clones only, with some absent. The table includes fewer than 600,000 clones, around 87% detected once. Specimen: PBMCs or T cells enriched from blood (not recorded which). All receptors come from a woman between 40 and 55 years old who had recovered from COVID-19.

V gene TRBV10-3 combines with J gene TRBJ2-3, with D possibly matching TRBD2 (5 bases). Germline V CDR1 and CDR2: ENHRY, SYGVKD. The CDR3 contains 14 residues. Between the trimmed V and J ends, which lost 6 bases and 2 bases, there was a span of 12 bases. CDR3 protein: CAIRRTEDTDTQYF. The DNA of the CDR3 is TGTGCCATCAGGAGGACTGAAGACACAGATACGCAGTATTTT.

The CDR3 loop reads CASSEASGNEQYF. CDR3 coding DNA: TGTGCCAGCAGTGAGGCCTCGGGGAACGAGCAGTACTTC. The chain employs TRBV9 and TRBJ2-7; maybe TRBD2 (5 bases). The length of the CDR3 is 13 residues. Deletions cut 5 bases from V and 5 bases from J, with 14 bases between. Germline CDR1 and CDR2: SGDLS and YYNGEE.

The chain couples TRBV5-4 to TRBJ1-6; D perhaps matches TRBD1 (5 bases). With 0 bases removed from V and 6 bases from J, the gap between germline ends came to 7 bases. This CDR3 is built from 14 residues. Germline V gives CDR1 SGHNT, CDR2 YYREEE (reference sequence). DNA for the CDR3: TGTGCCAGCAGCTTGGGGACACCTAATTCACCCCTCCACTTT. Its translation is CASSLGTPNSPLHF.

In DNA form, the CDR3 reads TGTGCCAGCAGCGTAGACGGGACAGGGATTCGTAATTCACCCCTCCACTTT. Protein: CASSVDGTGIRNSPLHF. V usage is TRBV9 and J usage is TRBJ1-6; 9 nucleotides line up with TRBD1. This CDR3 spans 17 amino acids. CDR1 SGDLS and CDR2 YYNGEE come from the germline V gene. V lost 0 bases, J lost 6 bases, and 7 bases stayed unmatched.

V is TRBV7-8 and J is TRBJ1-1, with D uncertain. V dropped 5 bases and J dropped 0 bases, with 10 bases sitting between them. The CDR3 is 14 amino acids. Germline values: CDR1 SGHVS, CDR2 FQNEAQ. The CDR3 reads CASSPVVLNTEAFF. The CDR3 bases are TGTGCCAGCAGCCCGGTGGTCTTGAACACTGAAGCTTTCTTT.

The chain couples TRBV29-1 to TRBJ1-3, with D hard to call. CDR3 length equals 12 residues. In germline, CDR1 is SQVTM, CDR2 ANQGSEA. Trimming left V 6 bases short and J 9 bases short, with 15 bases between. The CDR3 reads CSVTQGRGTIYF. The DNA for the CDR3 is TGCAGCGTGACACAAGGACGGGGCACCATATATTTT.

In nucleotides, the CDR3 is TGTGCCTGGAGTGTACTTTCGAACACTGAAGCTTTCTTT. It is translated as CAWSVLSNTEAFF. The V and J genes are TRBV30 and TRBJ1-1; D is uncertain. The V and J ends lost 0 bases and 1 base respectively, with 6 bases between them. The germline V gene has CDR1 GTSNPN and CDR2 SVGIG (reference sequence). The CDR3 extends over 13 amino acids. The entire variable domain, with the rest obtained from reference TRBV30 and TRBJ1-1, is as follows: SQTIHQWPATLVQPVGSPLSLECTVEGTSNPNLYWYRQAAGRGLQLLFYSVGIGQISSEVPQNLSASRPQDRQFILSSKKLLLSDSGFYLCAWSVLSNTEAFFGQGTRLTVV.

CDR3 region: CASSLAGENTEAFF. The DNA of the CDR3 is TGTGCCAGCAGCTTGGCTGGAGAGAACACTGAAGCTTTCTTT. The rearrangement links TRBV5-8 to TRBJ1-1, with D hard to call. CDR3 length equals 14 residues. V shed 0 bases and J shed 1 base, with 7 bases lying between them. Germline CDR1 SGHTS, CDR2 YDEGEE.